The 2 T cell receptor beta chains below were found in one sample sequenced in a study of blood T cell repertoires in COVID-19. Clones were read by immunoSEQ multiplex PCR, and TCRdb kept only the in-frame ones, dropping some. The sample includes some 140,000 clones, approximately 79% of them seen just once. Sequencing was carried out using PBMCs or T cells enriched from blood (not recorded which). The receptor source for this set is a man aged 40-49 years with acute COVID-19.

V usage is TRBV13 and J usage is TRBJ1-1; the match to TRBD1 covers 9 bases. Germline V gene data show CDR1 as PRHDT and CDR2 as FYEKMQ (reference sequence). The CDR3 extends over 15 amino acids. Germline trimming cut 4 bases from V and 5 bases from J; bases unmatched to any gene: 8. The CDR3 region has the DNA TGTGCCAGCAGCTCCCCCGGGACAGGGACGACTGAAGCTTTCTTT. Encoded protein: CASSSPGTGTTEAFF. Filled out from reference TRBV13 and TRBJ1-1, the complete variable domain reads AAGVIQSPRHLIKEKRETATLKCYPIPRHDTVYWYQQGPGQDPQFLISFYEKMQSDKGSIPDRFSAQQFSDYHSELNMSSLELGDSALYFCASSSPGTGTTEAFFGQGTRLTVV.

In its sample, this clone was seen a few times. This chain links TRBV5-1 with TRBJ1-3; TRBD1 is a possible D gene (6 bases). CDR1 is SGHRS and CDR2 is YFSETQ in the germline V gene. V was pared by 4 bases and J by 0 bases, with 11 bases between. The length of the CDR3 is 15 residues. CDR3 loop: CASSPWTVSGNTIYF. In DNA, the CDR3 is TGCGCCAGCAGCCCCTGGACAGTCTCTGGAAACACCATATATTTT. Drawing the rest from reference TRBV5-1 and TRBJ1-3, the complete variable domain is KAGVTQTPRYLIKTRGQQVTLSCSPISGHRSVSWYQQTPGQGLQFLFEYFSETQRNKGNFPGRFSGRQFSNSRSEMNVSTLELGDSALYLCASSPWTVSGNTIYFGEGSWLTVV.